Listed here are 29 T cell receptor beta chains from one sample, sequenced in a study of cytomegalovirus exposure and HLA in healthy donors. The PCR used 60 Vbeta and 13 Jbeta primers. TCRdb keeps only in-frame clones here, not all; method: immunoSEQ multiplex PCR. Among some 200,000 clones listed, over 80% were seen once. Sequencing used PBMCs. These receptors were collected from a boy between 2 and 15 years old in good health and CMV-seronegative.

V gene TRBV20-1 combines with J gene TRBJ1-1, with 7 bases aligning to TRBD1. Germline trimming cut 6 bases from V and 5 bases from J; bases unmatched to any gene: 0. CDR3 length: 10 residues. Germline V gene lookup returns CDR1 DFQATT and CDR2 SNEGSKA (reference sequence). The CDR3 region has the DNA TGCAGTGCACAGGGGACTGAAGCTTTCTTT. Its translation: CSAQGTEAFF.

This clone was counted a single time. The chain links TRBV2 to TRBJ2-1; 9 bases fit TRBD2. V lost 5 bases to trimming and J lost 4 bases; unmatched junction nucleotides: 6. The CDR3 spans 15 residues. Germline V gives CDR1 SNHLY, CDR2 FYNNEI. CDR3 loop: CASSPLAGLYNEQFF. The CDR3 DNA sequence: TGTGCCAGCAGTCCTCTAGCGGGGCTTTACAATGAGCAGTTCTTC.

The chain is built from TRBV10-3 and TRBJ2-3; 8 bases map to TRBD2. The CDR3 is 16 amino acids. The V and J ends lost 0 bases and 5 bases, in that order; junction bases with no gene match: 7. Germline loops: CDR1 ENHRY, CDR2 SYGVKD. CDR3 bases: TGTGCCATCAGTGAGTCGAGCGGGGGCGCGGTAGATACGCAGTATTTT. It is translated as CAISESSGGAVDTQYF.

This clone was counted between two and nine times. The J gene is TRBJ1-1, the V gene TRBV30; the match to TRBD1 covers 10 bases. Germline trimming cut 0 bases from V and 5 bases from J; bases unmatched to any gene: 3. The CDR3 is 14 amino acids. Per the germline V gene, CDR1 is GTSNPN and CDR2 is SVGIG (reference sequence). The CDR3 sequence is CAWSVGQGYTEAFF. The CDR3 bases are TGTGCCTGGAGTGTGGGACAGGGGTATACTGAAGCTTTCTTT.

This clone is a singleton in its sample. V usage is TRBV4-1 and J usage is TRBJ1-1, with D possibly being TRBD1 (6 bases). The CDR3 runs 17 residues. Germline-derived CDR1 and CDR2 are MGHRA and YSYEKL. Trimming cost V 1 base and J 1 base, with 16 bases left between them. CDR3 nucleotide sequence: TGCGCCAGCAGCCAAGGGGAGACTGGGGGCTGGAACACTGAAGCTTTCTTT. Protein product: CASSQGETGGWNTEAFF.

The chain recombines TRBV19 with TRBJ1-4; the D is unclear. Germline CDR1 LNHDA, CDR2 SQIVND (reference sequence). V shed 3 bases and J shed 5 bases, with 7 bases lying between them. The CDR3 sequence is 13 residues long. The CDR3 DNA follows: TGTGCCAGTAGTATGTCTACGAATGAAAAACTGTTTTTT. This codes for CASSMSTNEKLFF. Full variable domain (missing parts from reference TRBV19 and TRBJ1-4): DGGITQSPKYLFRKEGQNVTLSCEQNLNHDAMYWYRQDPGQGLRLIYYSQIVNDFQKGDIAEGYSVSREKKESFPLTVTSAQKNPTAFYLCASSMSTNEKLFFGSGTQLSVL.

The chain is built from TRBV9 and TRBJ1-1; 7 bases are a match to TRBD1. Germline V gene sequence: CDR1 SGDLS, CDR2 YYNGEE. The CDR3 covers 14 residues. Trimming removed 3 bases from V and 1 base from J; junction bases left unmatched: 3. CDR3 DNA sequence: TGTGCCAGCAGCGGAAGGGACAGGAACACTGAAGCTTTCTTT. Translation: CASSGRDRNTEAFF.

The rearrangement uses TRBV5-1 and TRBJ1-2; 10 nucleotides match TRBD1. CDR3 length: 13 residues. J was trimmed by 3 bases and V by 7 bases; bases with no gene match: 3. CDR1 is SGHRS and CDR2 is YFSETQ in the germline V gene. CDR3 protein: CASSTGGDYGYTF. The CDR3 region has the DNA TGCGCCAGCTCGACAGGGGGCGACTATGGCTACACCTTC. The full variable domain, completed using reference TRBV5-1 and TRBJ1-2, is KAGVTQTPRYLIKTRGQQVTLSCSPISGHRSVSWYQQTPGQGLQFLFEYFSETQRNKGNFPGRFSGRQFSNSRSEMNVSTLELGDSALYLCASSTGGDYGYTFGSGTRLTVV.

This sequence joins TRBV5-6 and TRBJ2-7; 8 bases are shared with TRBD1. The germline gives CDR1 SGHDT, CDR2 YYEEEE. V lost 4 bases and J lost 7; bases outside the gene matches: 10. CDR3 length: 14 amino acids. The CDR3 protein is CASSPGTGGWEQYF. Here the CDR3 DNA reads TGTGCCAGCAGCCCCGGGACAGGTGGATGGGAGCAGTACTTC.

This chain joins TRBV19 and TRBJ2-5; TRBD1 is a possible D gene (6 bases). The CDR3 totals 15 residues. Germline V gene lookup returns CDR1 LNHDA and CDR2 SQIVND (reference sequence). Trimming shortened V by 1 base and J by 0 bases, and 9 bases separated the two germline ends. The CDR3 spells CASSIGQGYQETQYF. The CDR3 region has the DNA TGTGCCAGTAGTATAGGCCAGGGGTACCAAGAGACCCAGTACTTC.

The CDR3 loop is CASSLTGLKNIQYF. CDR3 nucleotide sequence: TGTGCCAGCAGTTTGACAGGCCTCAAAAACATTCAGTACTTC. The J gene is TRBJ2-4, the V gene TRBV6-6; D may be TRBD1 (6 bases). Germline V gene data show CDR1 as MNHNY and CDR2 as SVGAGI (reference sequence). Between the trimmed V and J ends, which lost 4 bases and 3 bases, there was a span of 10 bases. The CDR3 loop spans 14 amino acids.

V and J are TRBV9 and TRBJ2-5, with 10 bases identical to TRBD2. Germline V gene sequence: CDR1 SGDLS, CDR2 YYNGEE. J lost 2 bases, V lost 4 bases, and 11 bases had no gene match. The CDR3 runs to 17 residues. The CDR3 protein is CASSSHRLAGGQETQYF. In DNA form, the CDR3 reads TGTGCCAGCAGCTCACACAGACTAGCGGGCGGGCAAGAGACCCAGTACTTC.

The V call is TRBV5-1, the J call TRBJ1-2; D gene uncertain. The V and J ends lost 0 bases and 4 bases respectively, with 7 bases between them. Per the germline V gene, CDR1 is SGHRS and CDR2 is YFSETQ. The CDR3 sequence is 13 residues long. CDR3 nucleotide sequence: TGCGCCAGCAGCTTGGGGGCAACCTATGGCTACACCTTC. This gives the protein CASSLGATYGYTF. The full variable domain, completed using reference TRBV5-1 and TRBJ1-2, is KAGVTQTPRYLIKTRGQQVTLSCSPISGHRSVSWYQQTPGQGLQFLFEYFSETQRNKGNFPGRFSGRQFSNSRSEMNVSTLELGDSALYLCASSLGATYGYTFGSGTRLTVV.

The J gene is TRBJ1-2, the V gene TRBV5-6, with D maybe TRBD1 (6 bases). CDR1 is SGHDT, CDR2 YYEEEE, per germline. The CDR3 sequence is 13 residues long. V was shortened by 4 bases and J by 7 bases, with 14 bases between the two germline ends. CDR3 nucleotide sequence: TGTGCCAGCAGCCGAACAGGGCGTATTGGCTACACCTTC. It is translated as CASSRTGRIGYTF. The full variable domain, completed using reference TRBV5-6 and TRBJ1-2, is DAGVTQSPTHLIKTRGQQVTLRCSPKSGHDTVSWYQQALGQGPQFIFQYYEEEERQRGNFPDRFSGHQFPNYSSELNVNALLLGDSALYLCASSRTGRIGYTFGSGTRLTVV.

In DNA form, the CDR3 reads TGTGCCAGCAGTTACTTAGGACTTTCCTACGAGCAGTACTTC. Translated, it gives CASSYLGLSYEQYF. The V and J genes are TRBV6-5 and TRBJ2-7; D perhaps matches TRBD2 (5 bases). There are 14 residues in the CDR3. V lost 1 base to trimming and J lost 1 base, with 8 bases between them. CDR1 is MNHEY, CDR2 SVGAGI, per germline.

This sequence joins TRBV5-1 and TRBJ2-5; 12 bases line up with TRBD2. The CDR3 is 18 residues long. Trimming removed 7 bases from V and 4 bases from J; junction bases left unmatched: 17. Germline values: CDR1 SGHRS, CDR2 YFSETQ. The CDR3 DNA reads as TGCGCCAGCCATGAAGGACTAGCGGGAATCGTAATCGCAGAGACCCAGTACTTC. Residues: CASHEGLAGIVIAETQYF.

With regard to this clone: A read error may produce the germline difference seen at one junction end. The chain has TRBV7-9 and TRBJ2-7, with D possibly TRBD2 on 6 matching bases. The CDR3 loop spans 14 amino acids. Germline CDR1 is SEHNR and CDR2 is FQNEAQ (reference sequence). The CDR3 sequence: CSSSLTGESYEQYF. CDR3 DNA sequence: TGTTCCAGCAGCTTGACGGGAGAGTCTTACGAGCAGTACTTC.

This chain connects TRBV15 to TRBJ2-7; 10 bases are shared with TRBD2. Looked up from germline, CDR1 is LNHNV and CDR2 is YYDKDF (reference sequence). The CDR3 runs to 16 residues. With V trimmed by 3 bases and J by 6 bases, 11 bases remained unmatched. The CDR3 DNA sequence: TGTGCCACCAGCAGGGGAAGCGGGAGGGCCTCTAGCGAGCAGTACTTC. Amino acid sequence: CATSRGSGRASSEQYF.

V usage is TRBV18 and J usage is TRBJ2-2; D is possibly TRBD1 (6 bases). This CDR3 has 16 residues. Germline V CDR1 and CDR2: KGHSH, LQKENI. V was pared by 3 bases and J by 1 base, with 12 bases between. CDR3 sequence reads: CASSPPDRVNTGELFF. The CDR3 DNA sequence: TGTGCCAGCTCACCTCCGGACAGAGTGAACACCGGGGAGCTGTTTTTT.

The DNA for the CDR3 is TGTGCCAGCAGCTTAGGACTAGCGGGGGGAAACATTCAGTACTTC. Encoded protein: CASSLGLAGGNIQYF. V usage is TRBV7-2 and J usage is TRBJ2-4; 13 nucleotides agree with TRBD2. V lost 1 base, J lost 6 bases, and 0 bases stayed unmatched. The V gene's germline CDR1 is SGHTA and CDR2 FQGNSA. The CDR3 totals 15 residues.

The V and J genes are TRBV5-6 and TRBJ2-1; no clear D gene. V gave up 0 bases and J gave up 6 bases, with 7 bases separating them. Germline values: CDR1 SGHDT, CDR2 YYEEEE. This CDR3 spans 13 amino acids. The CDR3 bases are TGTGCCAGCAGCTTGGATATCGGCAATGAGCAGTTCTTC. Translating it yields CASSLDIGNEQFF.

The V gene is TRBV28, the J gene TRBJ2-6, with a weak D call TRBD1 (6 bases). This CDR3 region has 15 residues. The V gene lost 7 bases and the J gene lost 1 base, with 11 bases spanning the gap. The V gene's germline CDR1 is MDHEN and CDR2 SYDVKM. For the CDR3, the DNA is TGTGCCAGCAATCTAGGACAGTCTGGGGCCAACGTCCTGACTTTC. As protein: CASNLGQSGANVLTF.

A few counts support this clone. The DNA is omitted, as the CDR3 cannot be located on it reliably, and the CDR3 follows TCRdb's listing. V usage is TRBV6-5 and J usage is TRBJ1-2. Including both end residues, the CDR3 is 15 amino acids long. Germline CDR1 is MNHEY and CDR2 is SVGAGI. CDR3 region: CASSYSAALNYGYTF.

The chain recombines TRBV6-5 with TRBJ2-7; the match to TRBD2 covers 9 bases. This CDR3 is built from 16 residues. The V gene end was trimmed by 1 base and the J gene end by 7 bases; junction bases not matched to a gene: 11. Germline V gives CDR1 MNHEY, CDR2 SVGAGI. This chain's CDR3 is CASSYWQAGGLREQYF. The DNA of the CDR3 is TGTGCCAGCAGTTACTGGCAAGCGGGAGGTCTACGGGAGCAGTACTTC.

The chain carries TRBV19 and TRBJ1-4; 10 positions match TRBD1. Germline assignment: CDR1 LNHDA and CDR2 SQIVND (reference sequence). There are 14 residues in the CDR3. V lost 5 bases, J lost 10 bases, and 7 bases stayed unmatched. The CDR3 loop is CASSQTGGDGKLFF. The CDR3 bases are TGTGCCAGTAGTCAGACAGGGGGCGATGGAAAACTGTTTTTT.

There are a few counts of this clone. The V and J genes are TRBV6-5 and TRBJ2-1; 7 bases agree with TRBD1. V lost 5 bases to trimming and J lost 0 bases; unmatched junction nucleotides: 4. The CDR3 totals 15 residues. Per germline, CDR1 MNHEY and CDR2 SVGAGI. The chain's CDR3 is CASSLQGSSYNEQFF. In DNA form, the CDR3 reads TGTGCCAGCAGTCTACAGGGGAGCTCCTACAATGAGCAGTTCTTC.

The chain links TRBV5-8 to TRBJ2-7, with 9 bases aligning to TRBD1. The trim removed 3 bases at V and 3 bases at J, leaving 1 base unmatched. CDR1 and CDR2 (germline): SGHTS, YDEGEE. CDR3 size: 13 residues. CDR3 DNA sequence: TGTGCCAGCAGCTCGGACAGGGGCTACGAGCAGTACTTC. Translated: CASSSDRGYEQYF. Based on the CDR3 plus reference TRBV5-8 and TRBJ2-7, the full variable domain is EAGVTQSPTHLIKTRGQQATLRCSPISGHTSVYWYQQALGLGLQFLLWYDEGEERNRGNFPPRFSGRQFPNYSSELNVNALELEDSALYLCASSSDRGYEQYFGPGTRLTVT.

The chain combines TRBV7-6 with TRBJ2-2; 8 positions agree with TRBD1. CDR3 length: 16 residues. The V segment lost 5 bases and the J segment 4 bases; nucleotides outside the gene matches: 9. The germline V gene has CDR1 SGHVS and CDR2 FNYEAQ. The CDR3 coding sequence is TGTGCCAGCAGCAGATCAGGGGGCACTATCACCGGGGAGCTGTTTTTT. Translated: CASSRSGGTITGELFF.

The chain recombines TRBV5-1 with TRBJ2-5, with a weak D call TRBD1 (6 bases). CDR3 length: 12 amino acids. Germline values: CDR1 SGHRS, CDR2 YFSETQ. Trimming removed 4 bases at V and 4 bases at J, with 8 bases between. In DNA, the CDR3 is TGCGCCAGCAGCGCGGACAGAGAGACCCAGTACTTC. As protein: CASSADRETQYF.